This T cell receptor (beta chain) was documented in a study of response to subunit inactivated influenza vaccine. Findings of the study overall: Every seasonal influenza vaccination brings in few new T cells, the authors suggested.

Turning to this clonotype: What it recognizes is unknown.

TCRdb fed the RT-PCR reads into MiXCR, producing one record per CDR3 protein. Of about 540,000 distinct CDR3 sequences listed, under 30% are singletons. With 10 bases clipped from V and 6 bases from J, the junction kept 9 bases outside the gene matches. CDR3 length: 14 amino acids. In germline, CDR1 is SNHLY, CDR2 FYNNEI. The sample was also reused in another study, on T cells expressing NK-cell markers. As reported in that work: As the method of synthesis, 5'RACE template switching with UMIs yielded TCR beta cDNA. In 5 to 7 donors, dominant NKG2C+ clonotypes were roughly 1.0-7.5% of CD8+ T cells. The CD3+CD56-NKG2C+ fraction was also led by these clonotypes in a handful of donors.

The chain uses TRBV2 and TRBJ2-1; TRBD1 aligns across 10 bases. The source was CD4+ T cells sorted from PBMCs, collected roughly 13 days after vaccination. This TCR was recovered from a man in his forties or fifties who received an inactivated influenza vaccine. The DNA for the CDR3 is TGTGCCACCAATTGGGACAGGGGAAGCAATGAGCAGTTCTTC. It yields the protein CATNWDRGSNEQFF.